This T cell receptor beta chain appears in the sequencing data of a study of T cell responses to AZD1222 COVID-19 vaccine. Clones were sequenced by immunoSEQ multiplex PCR, and TCRdb holds only the in-frame ones, with some missing. The sample yields 120,000 to 150,000 clones, around 91% seen once. V was trimmed by 6 bases and J by 1 base, leaving 15 bases between them. Germline CDR1 ENHRY, CDR2 SYGVKD. The CDR3 runs 16 residues. The source was peripheral blood, collected on day 0 of AZD1222 vaccination. The origin of this receptor is an adult in good health. The chain joins TRBV10-3 to TRBJ2-2; D remains unclear. CDR3 sequence (DNA): TGTGCCATCAGCCCATGGGGTACGGAGAACACCGGGGAGCTGTTTTTT. Translating gives CAISPWGTENTGELFF.